The following is a T cell receptor beta chain sequence with its context. Germline V lookup: CDR1 DFQATT, CDR2 SNEGSKA (reference sequence). This CDR3 comprises 11 residues. V was cut by 5 bases and J by 4 bases, with 8 bases left in between. The PCR was carried out with 60 Vbeta primers and 13 Jbeta primers. Sequenced by immunoSEQ multiplex PCR; TCRdb stores in-frame clones only, minus some. The repertoire includes under 250,000 clones, about 80% of them detected once, and about 7.5% sits in the top ten. This record comes from a study of cytomegalovirus exposure and HLA in healthy donors. The gene calls are TRBV20-1 and TRBJ1-2, with unresolved D. The receptor was derived from a woman aged 60-75 years in good health and CMV-seropositive. The specimen was PBMCs. This chain's CDR3 is CSASNSYGYTF. DNA for the CDR3: TGCAGTGCTTCGAACAGCTATGGCTACACCTTC.